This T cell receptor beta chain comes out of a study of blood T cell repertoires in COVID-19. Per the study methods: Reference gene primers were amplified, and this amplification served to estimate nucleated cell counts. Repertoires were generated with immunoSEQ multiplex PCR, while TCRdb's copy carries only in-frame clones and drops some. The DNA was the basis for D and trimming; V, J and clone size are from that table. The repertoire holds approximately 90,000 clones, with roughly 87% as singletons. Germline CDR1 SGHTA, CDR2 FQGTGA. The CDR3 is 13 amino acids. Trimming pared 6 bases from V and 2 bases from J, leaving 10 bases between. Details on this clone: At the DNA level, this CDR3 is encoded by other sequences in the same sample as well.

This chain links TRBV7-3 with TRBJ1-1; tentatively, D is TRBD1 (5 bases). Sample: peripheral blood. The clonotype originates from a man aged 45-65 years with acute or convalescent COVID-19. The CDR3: CASSFTGNTEAFF. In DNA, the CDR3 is TGTGCCAGCAGTTTTACAGGTAACACTGAAGCTTTCTTT.